These T cell receptor beta chains were read from a single sample in a study of T cell clonotyping in hematopoietic cell transplantation. Here immunoSEQ multiplex PCR was the method, and the copy in TCRdb shows in-frame clones only, minus some. The sample comprises fewer than 20,000 clones, 86% of which are singletons, and approximately 8.4% rests with the top ten. Sequenced here: peripheral blood mononuclear cells, sampled before stem cell transplant. These receptor sequences come from a man aged 50-60 years with acute myeloid leukemia. Some clones in this sample may be carry-over from other donors' samples. The CDR3 runs from the conserved cysteine through the conserved F or W. The order of the fields is D gene, V gene, J gene, clone size, CDR3 protein, CDR3 DNA. D genes are given only for firm matches. Size tells how often a clone was seen (once, few, many) or the class of an expanded clone, and some rows leave it out.

>-|TRBV7-2|TRBJ2-2|-
CASTQRPTGELFF
TGTGCCAGCACCCAGAGGCCCACCGGGGAGCTGTTTTTT
>-|TRBV6-1|TRBJ1-5|few
CASSSARSEPQHF
TGTGCCAGCAGTAGCGCTCGCTCTGAGCCCCAGCATTTT
>-|TRBV7-9|TRBJ1-1|few
CASSLAGAPTEAFF
TGTGCCAGCAGCTTAGCGGGGGCGCCCACTGAAGCTTTCTTT
>TRBD2|TRBV4-2|TRBJ2-3|once
CASSQERRGGLDRDTQYF
TGTGCCAGCAGCCAAGAACGGCGGGGGGGCCTTGATAGAGATACGCAGTATTTT
>-|TRBV5-6|TRBJ1-2|few
CASSPGGRATNYGYTF
TGTGCCAGCAGTCCCGGCGGCAGGGCGACTAACTATGGCTACACCTTC
>TRBD2|TRBV5-4|TRBJ2-3|-
CASSKADGGRVADTQYF
TGTGCCAGCAGCAAAGCGGACGGGGGGAGGGTCGCAGATACGCAGTATTTT
>TRBD1|TRBV7-2|TRBJ2-3|-
CASREDRGITDTQYF
TGTGCCAGCAGGGAGGACAGGGGCATCACAGATACGCAGTATTTT
>-|TRBV11-1|TRBJ1-1|once
CASSLAYGDTEAFF
TGTGCCAGCAGCTTAGCGTACGGGGACACTGAAGCTTTCTTT
>-|TRBV2|TRBJ2-1|-
CASSVNMDSYNEQFF
TGTGCCAGCAGCGTAAACATGGACAGCTACAATGAGCAGTTCTTC
>-|TRBV9|TRBJ2-7|-
CASSAGDGYEQYF
TGTGCCAGCAGCGCCGGGGACGGCTACGAGCAGTACTTC
>TRBD1|TRBV6-1|TRBJ2-6|-
CASSEARQGAGANVLTF
TGTGCCAGCAGTGAAGCCAGGCAGGGGGCTGGGGCCAACGTCCTGACTTTC
>-|TRBV25-1|TRBJ2-3|-
CASSPPSIAATDTQYF
TGTGCCAGCAGTCCCCCTTCGATAGCGGCGACAGATACGCAGTATTTT
>-|TRBV5-8|TRBJ1-5|-
CASSFGRSNQPQHF
TGTGCCAGCAGCTTCGGACGGAGCAATCAGCCCCAGCATTTT
>TRBD1|TRBV19|TRBJ1-5|-
CASSIEDRGYSNQPQHF
TGTGCCAGTAGTATAGAGGACAGGGGATATAGCAATCAGCCCCAGCATTTT
>TRBD2|TRBV30|TRBJ2-5|-
CAWSAFGGSQETQYF
TGTGCCTGGAGTGCCTTCGGGGGGAGTCAAGAGACCCAGTACTTC
>-|TRBV1|TRBJ2-6|-
CTSSQGGQGGKSGANVLTF
TGCACCAGCAGCCAGGGAGGACAGGGGGGCAAATCTGGGGCCAACGTCCTGACTTTC
>-|TRBV6-5|TRBJ1-6|-
CASSYERYNSPLHF
TGTGCCAGCAGTTACGAGAGGTATAATTCACCCCTCCACTTT
>-|TRBV9|TRBJ1-1|-
CASSLEGQLNTEAFF
TGTGCCAGCAGCCTAGAGGGTCAACTGAACACTGAAGCTTTCTTT
>TRBD1|TRBV10-1|TRBJ2-7|-
CASSDRTGVEQYF
TGCGCCAGCAGTGACCGGACAGGGGTCGAGCAGTACTTC
>-|TRBV7-2|TRBJ1-1|once
CASSPKGGGTEAFF
TGTGCCAGCAGCCCTAAGGGGGGGGGAACTGAAGCTTTCTTT
>TRBD1|TRBV20-1|TRBJ1-2|-
CSDRVNYGYTF
TGCAGCGACAGGGTTAACTATGGCTACACCTTC
>-|TRBV7-9|TRBJ1-6|-
CASSDLGSPLHF
TGTGCCAGCAGCGACCTAGGGTCTCCCCTCCACTTT